Following are 29 T cell receptor beta chains from one sample sequenced in a study of breast tumors, draining lymph nodes, adjacent tissues. MiXCR, applied by TCRdb to the multiplex PCR reads, yields one record per CDR3 protein. Here the sample spans approximately 12,000 distinct CDR3 sequences, roughly 34% being singletons. The sample comprised breast tumor tissue. Receptors originate from a female donor with breast cancer. Some clones in this sample may be carry-over from other donors' samples.

This clonotype showed up many times. The chain has TRBV15 and TRBJ2-2, with 10 positions matching TRBD1. The CDR3 totals 18 residues. Germline-derived CDR1 and CDR2 are LNHNV and YYDKDF (reference sequence). The junction had 8 bases not matched to a gene; V was cut back by 0 bases and J by 4 bases. Here the CDR3 reads CATSRDLRQGASTGELFF. The CDR3 coding sequence is TGTGCCACCAGCAGAGATCTGAGACAGGGGGCGTCCACCGGGGAGCTGTTTTTT. Filled out from reference TRBV15 and TRBJ2-2, the complete variable domain reads DAMVIQNPRYQVTQFGKPVTLSCSQTLNHNVMYWYQQKSSQAPKLLFHYYDKDFNNEADTPDNFQSRRPNTSFCFLDIRSPGLGDTAMYLCATSRDLRQGASTGELFFGEGSRLTVL.

As to this clonotype: A much larger clone lies one base from this, so it may be a read error. The chain carries TRBV28 and TRBJ2-1, with unresolved D. The CDR3 spans 10 residues. Germline V gene lookup returns CDR1 MDHEN and CDR2 SYDVKM. Trimming took 7 bases from V and 7 from J, leaving 5 bases between them. For the CDR3, the DNA is TGTGCCAGCACGAGGAATGAGCAGTTCTTC. Translated: CASTRNEQFF.

Comments on this clonotype: Since no conserved phenylalanine or tryptophan closes the CDR3, a read error is the likely cause. Because the CDR3's place on the DNA is in doubt, the DNA is left out and the CDR3 is given as listed by TCRdb. This chain joins TRBV3-1 and TRBJ2-7. With termini counted, the CDR3 has 12 amino acids. Per the germline V gene, CDR1 is LGHDT and CDR2 is YNNKEL (reference sequence). CDR3 loop: CASSQTSYEHYC.

This clonotype was seen repeatedly, ten times or more. The V call is TRBV19, the J call TRBJ2-3, with D possibly being TRBD1 (6 bases). The CDR3 totals 15 residues. Per the germline V gene, CDR1 is LNHDA and CDR2 is SQIVND (reference sequence). The V gene lost 5 bases and the J gene lost 1 base, with 13 bases spanning the gap. The CDR3 here is CASSVGAGGTDTQYF. The CDR3 nucleotides read TGTGCCAGTAGTGTTGGGGCAGGGGGCACAGATACGCAGTATTTT.

Relative to its sample, this clonotype is medium-sized. The rearrangement links TRBV4-2 to TRBJ1-6; 9 nucleotides line up with TRBD1. The germline gives CDR1 LGHNA, CDR2 YNFKEQ. This CDR3 contains 14 residues. J lost 5 bases, V lost 4 bases, and 0 bases had no gene match. The CDR3 DNA is TGTGCCAGCAGCCGGGACAGGGATAATTCACCCCTCCACTTT. Protein: CASSRDRDNSPLHF.

This clonotype was observed at least ten times. The chain has TRBV6-1 and TRBJ1-5; 9 positions match TRBD1. CDR3 length equals 15 residues. V was clipped by 6 bases and J by 6 bases; unmatched bases: 9. Germline V gives CDR1 MNHNS, CDR2 SASEGT. The CDR3 sequence: CASRQGAGWGQPQHF. CDR3 in DNA: TGTGCCAGCAGACAGGGGGCAGGTTGGGGTCAGCCCCAGCATTTT.

The V gene is TRBV24-1, the J gene TRBJ2-7; the D gene is possibly TRBD1 (6 bases). Germline values: CDR1 KGHDR, CDR2 SFDVKD. V was trimmed by 4 bases and J by 3 bases, leaving 12 bases between them. The CDR3 spans 14 residues. The CDR3 region is CATSDNRARYEQYF. CDR3 nucleotides: TGTGCCACCAGTGACAACAGGGCCCGCTACGAGCAGTACTTC.

This clonotype was seen repeatedly, ten times or more. V and J are TRBV30 and TRBJ2-7, with 9 bases identical to TRBD2. V lost 3 bases and J lost 6; bases outside the gene matches: 12. Germline assignment: CDR1 GTSNPN and CDR2 SVGIG (reference sequence). CDR3 length: 15 residues. In DNA form, the CDR3 reads TGTGCCTGGAGGAAGTTGGCAGCGGGAGGTGGCGAGCAGTACTTC. It translates to CAWRKLAAGGGEQYF.

This clonotype was recorded many times. The rearrangement uses TRBV18 and TRBJ2-5, with D hard to call. Trimming cost V 5 bases and J 5 bases, with 9 bases left between them. The germline CDR1 and CDR2 sequences are KGHSH and LQKENI. CDR3 length: 12 residues. DNA for the CDR3: TGTGCCAGCTCATCCAAGGGTGAGACCCAGTACTTC. Translated: CASSSKGETQYF.

Concerning this clonotype itself: At one end, the junction sequence differs from germline, possibly due to a read error. The V and J genes are TRBV7-2 and TRBJ2-3; TRBD2 matches at 7 bases. Germline V gene lookup returns CDR1 SGHTA and CDR2 FQGNSA. The CDR3 totals 17 residues. The CDR3: CASTRYPAGVSTDTQSF. CDR3 DNA: TGTGCCAGCACTCGATACCCGGCGGGAGTGAGCACAGATACGCAGTCTTTT.

This clonotype was recorded many times. The rearrangement joins TRBV20-1 to TRBJ2-5; unclear D gene. V lost 4 bases and J lost 1, with 13 bases in between. CDR3 length: 14 residues. Germline V gene sequence: CDR1 DFQATT, CDR2 SNEGSKA (reference sequence). The CDR3 nucleotides read TGCAGTGCTACTTCGTCGGCAGTCCAAGAGACCCAGTACTTC. This gives the protein CSATSSAVQETQYF.

The rearrangement uses TRBV20-1 and TRBJ1-6; 10 bases are shared with TRBD1. After removal of 4 bases from V and 8 bases from J, the junction contained 5 bases not matched to a gene. Germline assignment: CDR1 DFQATT and CDR2 SNEGSKA (reference sequence). The CDR3 is 14 residues long. CDR3 DNA sequence: TGCAGTGCTAAACTAGGACAGGGGGATTCACCCCTCCACTTT. This sequence encodes CSAKLGQGDSPLHF.

The chain is built from TRBV7-8 and TRBJ2-7; 14 nucleotides align to TRBD2. V lost 5 bases and J lost 0; bases outside the gene matches: 6. Germline CDR1 SGHVS, CDR2 FQNEAQ. The CDR3 extends over 17 amino acids. This CDR3 reads CASSGTSGGTSSYEQYF. CDR3 bases: TGTGCCAGCAGCGGGACTAGCGGGGGAACAAGCTCCTACGAGCAGTACTTC.

V and J are TRBV7-3 and TRBJ2-7; tentative D call: TRBD2 (6 bases). The CDR3 consists of 13 residues. The V and J ends lost 0 bases and 5 bases respectively, with 8 bases between them. The V gene's germline CDR1 is SGHTA and CDR2 FQGTGA. The CDR3 coding sequence is TGTGCCAGCAGCTTAACGCCGGGAGACGAGCAGTACTTC. It translates to CASSLTPGDEQYF.

The rearrangement uses TRBV7-3 and TRBJ2-5, with D unresolved. The CDR3 has 13 residues. V gave up 1 base and J gave up 4 bases, with 7 bases separating them. The germline V gene has CDR1 SGHTA and CDR2 FQGTGA. The CDR3 nucleotides are TGTGCCAGCAGCTTAAATTCGGGAGAGACCCAGTACTTC. Translated, it gives CASSLNSGETQYF.

Remarks on this clonotype: One junction end does not reproduce the germline sequence, and a read error may be involved. The V call is TRBV7-6, the J call TRBJ2-5; D unresolved. The CDR3 totals 13 residues. The germline CDR1 and CDR2 sequences are SGHVS and FNYEAQ. In nucleotides, the CDR3 is TGTGCCAGCGCCAGATCGCGAGGAGAGGCCCAGTACTTC. Translated, it gives CASARSRGEAQYF.

This clonotype was detected many times. The chain carries TRBV20-1 and TRBJ2-3; 12 bases align to TRBD2. V was clipped by 4 bases and J by 4 bases; unmatched bases: 9. Looked up from germline, CDR1 is DFQATT and CDR2 is SNEGSKA (reference sequence). This CDR3 contains 16 residues. The CDR3 DNA reads TGCAGTGCTAATACTCTGACTAGCGGGAGAGCAGATACGCAGTATTTT. It translates to CSANTLTSGRADTQYF.

Remarks on this clonotype: An end of the junction does not agree with germline; a read error may underlie this. The chain is built from TRBV5-1 and TRBJ2-1; the D gene is possibly TRBD1 (7 bases). The CDR3 sequence is 13 residues long. Germline CDR1 and CDR2: SGHRS and YFSETQ. CDR3 sequence: CVSSSSGDSEQFF. The CDR3 bases are TGCGTCAGCAGCTCCTCGGGGGACAGTGAGCAGTTCTTC.

In this sample, this clonotype is medium-sized. The chain joins TRBV20-1 to TRBJ1-6; D is unclear. The CDR3 totals 14 residues. In germline, CDR1 is DFQATT, CDR2 SNEGSKA (reference sequence). The V end was cut by 3 bases, the J end by 8 bases, with 14 bases between. The CDR3 DNA reads TGCAGTGCTAGTCGGATCAGGAGGGATTCACCCCTCCACTTT. It encodes CSASRIRRDSPLHF.

This chain connects TRBV6-2 or TRBV6-3 to TRBJ1-2; TRBD1 is a possible D gene (6 bases). The V and J ends lost 0 bases and 7 bases respectively, with 15 bases between them. The CDR3 has 15 amino acids. The germline V gene encodes CDR1 MNHEY and CDR2 SVGEGT. CDR3 nucleotide sequence: TGTGCCAGCAGTTACTCGTGGGACAAGCGAGCTGGCTACACCTTC. Amino acids: CASSYSWDKRAGYTF.

V is TRBV19 and J is TRBJ1-1; D is possibly TRBD1 (6 bases). Germline CDR1 LNHDA, CDR2 SQIVND (reference sequence). The CDR3 sequence is 16 residues long. V shed 7 bases and J shed 0 bases, with 18 bases lying between them. The CDR3 bases are TGTGCCAGTATCCCCTGGGGGGCTGGTCTGAACACTGAAGCTTTCTTT. Residues: CASIPWGAGLNTEAFF.

This clonotype was observed many times. The chain uses TRBV4-1 and TRBJ2-7, with D uncertain. The CDR3 is 16 residues long. Germline values: CDR1 MGHRA, CDR2 YSYEKL. Between the trimmed V and J ends, which lost 1 base and 5 bases, there was a span of 18 bases. This CDR3 is CASSQVGQALIDEQYF. CDR3 DNA sequence: TGCGCCAGCAGCCAAGTGGGCCAGGCTCTGATTGACGAGCAGTACTTC.

This chain links TRBV19 with TRBJ2-7; 8 bases map to TRBD1. CDR3 length equals 14 residues. Germline lookup yields CDR1 LNHDA and CDR2 SQIVND (reference sequence). V was pared by 5 bases and J by 3 bases, with 6 bases of the junction left unmatched. CDR3 bases: TGTGCCAGTAGTCCCCCAGGACAGGGCTACGAGCAGTACTTC. Protein: CASSPPGQGYEQYF.

The rearrangement uses TRBV10-3 and TRBJ2-7; D is uncertain. Trimming removed 3 bases from V and 1 base from J, with 7 bases in between. Germline assignment: CDR1 ENHRY and CDR2 SYGVKD. The CDR3 has 13 residues. Here the CDR3 DNA reads TGTGCCATCAGTGATGGCAGATCCTACGAGCAGTACTTC. Translating gives CAISDGRSYEQYF.

This clonotype was detected many times. The chain has TRBV12-3 or TRBV12-4 and TRBJ1-4, with TRBD1 identical over 12 bases. CDR3 length equals 16 residues. V lost 5 bases to trimming and J lost 3 bases; unmatched junction nucleotides: 4. CDR3 in amino acids: CASSPGQGASNEKLFF. In DNA form, the CDR3 reads TGTGCCAGCAGTCCGGGACAGGGGGCCTCTAATGAAAAACTGTTTTTT.

This clonotype is deemed medium-sized. The chain recombines TRBV7-6 with TRBJ2-7; TRBD1 aligns across 11 bases. This CDR3 region has 15 residues. V lost 1 base to trimming and J lost 3 bases; unmatched junction nucleotides: 2. Looked up from germline, CDR1 is SGHVS and CDR2 is FNYEAQ. The CDR3 is CASSLGDRGIYEQYF. Written as DNA, the CDR3 is TGTGCCAGCAGCTTAGGGGACAGGGGGATCTACGAGCAGTACTTC.

The V and J genes are TRBV2 and TRBJ1-4; possibly TRBD1 for D (6 bases). Germline assignment: CDR1 SNHLY and CDR2 FYNNEI. CDR3 length equals 14 residues. Trimming pared 7 bases from V and 4 bases from J, leaving 13 bases between. In nucleotides, the CDR3 is TGTGCCAGCAATACAGGGTCTGGTAATGAAAAACTGTTTTTT. Its protein product is CASNTGSGNEKLFF.

This chain joins TRBV4-1 and TRBJ2-1, with no clear D. The V end lost 4 bases, the J end lost 0 bases, and 10 bases lay between the germline ends. There are 15 residues in the CDR3. Germline-derived CDR1 and CDR2 are MGHRA and YSYEKL. The CDR3 nucleotides are TGCGCCAGCAGCCGAGCCTCTAGCTCCTACAATGAGCAGTTCTTC. It codes for CASSRASSSYNEQFF.

Sample share makes this clonotype large. This sequence joins TRBV20-1 and TRBJ2-7; D remains unclear. The CDR3 has 14 amino acids. The V end lost 5 bases, the J end lost 2 bases, and 16 bases lay between the germline ends. Per the germline V gene, CDR1 is DFQATT and CDR2 is SNEGSKA (reference sequence). CDR3 coding DNA: TGCAGTGCTCAGAAAGACCCCTCCGCCTACGAGCAGTACTTC. Translating it yields CSAQKDPSAYEQYF.